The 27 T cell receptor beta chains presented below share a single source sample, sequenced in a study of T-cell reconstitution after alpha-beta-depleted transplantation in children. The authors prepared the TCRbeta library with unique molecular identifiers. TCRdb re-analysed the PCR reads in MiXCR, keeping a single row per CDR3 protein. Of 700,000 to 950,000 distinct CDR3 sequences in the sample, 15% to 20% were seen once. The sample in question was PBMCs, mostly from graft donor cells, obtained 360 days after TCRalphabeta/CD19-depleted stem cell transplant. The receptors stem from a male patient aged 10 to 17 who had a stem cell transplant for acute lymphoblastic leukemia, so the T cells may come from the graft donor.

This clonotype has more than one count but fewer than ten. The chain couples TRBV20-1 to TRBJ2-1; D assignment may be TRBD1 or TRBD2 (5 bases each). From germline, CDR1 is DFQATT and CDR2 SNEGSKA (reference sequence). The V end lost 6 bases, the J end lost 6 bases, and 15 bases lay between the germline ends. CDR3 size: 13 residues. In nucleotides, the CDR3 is TGCAGTGCATGGGGACGACTCATCAATGAGCAGTTCTTC. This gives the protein CSAWGRLINEQFF.

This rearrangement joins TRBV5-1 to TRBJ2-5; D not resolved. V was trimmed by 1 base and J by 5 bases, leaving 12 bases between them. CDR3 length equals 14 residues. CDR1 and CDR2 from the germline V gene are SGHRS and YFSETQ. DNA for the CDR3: TGCGCCAGCAGCTTGAGCTCTAGTGAGGAGACCCAGTACTTC. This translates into CASSLSSSEETQYF. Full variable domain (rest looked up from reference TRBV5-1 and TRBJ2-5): KAGVTQTPRYLIKTRGQQVTLSCSPISGHRSVSWYQQTPGQGLQFLFEYFSETQRNKGNFPGRFSGRQFSNSRSEMNVSTLELGDSALYLCASSLSSSEETQYFGPGTRLLVL.

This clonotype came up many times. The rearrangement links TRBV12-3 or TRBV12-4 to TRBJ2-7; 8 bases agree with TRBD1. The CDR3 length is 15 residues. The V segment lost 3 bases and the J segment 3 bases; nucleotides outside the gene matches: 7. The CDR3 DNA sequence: TGTGCCAGCAGTTTTCTCGGGACAGGACTCTACGAGCAGTACTTC. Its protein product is CASSFLGTGLYEQYF.

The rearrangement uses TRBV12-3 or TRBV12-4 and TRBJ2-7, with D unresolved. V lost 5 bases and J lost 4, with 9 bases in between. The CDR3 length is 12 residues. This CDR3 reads CASSRVGYEQYF. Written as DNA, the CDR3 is TGTGCCAGCAGTAGGGTAGGGTACGAGCAGTACTTC.

The CDR3 nucleotides read TGTGCCAGTAGTCCAAGGGGGGGACTCTGGAGAGGAGAGACCCAGTACTTC. Amino acid sequence: CASSPRGGLWRGETQYF. The chain combines TRBV19 with TRBJ2-5; perhaps TRBD2 as D (7 bases). V was cut by 5 bases and J by 4 bases, with 23 bases left in between. The V gene's germline CDR1 is LNHDA and CDR2 SQIVND (reference sequence). This CDR3 has 17 amino acids.

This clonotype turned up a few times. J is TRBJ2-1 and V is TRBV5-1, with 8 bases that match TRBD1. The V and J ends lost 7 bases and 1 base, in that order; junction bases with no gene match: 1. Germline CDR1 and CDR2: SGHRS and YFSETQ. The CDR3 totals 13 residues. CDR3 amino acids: CASDRGSYNEQFF. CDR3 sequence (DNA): TGCGCCAGCGACAGGGGATCCTACAATGAGCAGTTCTTC.

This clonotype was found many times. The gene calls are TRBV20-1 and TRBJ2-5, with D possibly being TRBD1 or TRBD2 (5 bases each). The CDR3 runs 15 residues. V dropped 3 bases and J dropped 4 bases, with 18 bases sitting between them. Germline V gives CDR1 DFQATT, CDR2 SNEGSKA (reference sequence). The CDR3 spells CSASRGVGERETQYF. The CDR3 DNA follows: TGCAGTGCTAGTAGAGGGGTGGGGGAAAGAGAGACCCAGTACTTC.

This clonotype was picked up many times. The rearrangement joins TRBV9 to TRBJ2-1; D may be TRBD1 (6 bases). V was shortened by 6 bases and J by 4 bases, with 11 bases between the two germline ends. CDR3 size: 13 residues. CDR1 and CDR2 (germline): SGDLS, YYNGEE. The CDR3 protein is CASTRGFYNEQFF. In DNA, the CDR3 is TGTGCCAGCACCAGGGGATTTTACAATGAGCAGTTCTTC.

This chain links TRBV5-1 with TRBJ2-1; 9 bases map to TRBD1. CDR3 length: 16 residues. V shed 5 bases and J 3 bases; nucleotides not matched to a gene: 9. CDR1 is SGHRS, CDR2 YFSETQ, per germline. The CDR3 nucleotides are TGCGCCAGCAGGTCCGTCCGACAGGGGGACTACAATGAGCAGTTCTTC. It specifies CASRSVRQGDYNEQFF. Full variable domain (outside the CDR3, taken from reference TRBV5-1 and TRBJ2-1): KAGVTQTPRYLIKTRGQQVTLSCSPISGHRSVSWYQQTPGQGLQFLFEYFSETQRNKGNFPGRFSGRQFSNSRSEMNVSTLELGDSALYLCASRSVRQGDYNEQFFGPGTRLTVL.

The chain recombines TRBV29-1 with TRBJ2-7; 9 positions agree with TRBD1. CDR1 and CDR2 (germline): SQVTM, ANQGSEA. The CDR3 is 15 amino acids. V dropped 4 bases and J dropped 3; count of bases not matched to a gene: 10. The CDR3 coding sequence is TGCAGCGTTGCCGGACCGGGACAGGGAGGCTACGAGCAGTACTTC. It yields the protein CSVAGPGQGGYEQYF.

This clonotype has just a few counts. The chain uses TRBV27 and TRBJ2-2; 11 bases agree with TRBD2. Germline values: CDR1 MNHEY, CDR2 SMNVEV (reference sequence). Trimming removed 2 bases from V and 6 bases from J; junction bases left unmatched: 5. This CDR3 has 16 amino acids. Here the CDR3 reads CASSLQLAGVAGELFF. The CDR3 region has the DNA TGTGCCAGCAGTTTACAACTAGCGGGAGTGGCCGGGGAGCTGTTTTTT.

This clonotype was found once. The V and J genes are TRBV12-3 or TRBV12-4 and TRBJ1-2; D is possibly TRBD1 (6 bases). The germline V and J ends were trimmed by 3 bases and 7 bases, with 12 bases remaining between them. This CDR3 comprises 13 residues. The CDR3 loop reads CASSFLQGGGYTF. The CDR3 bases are TGTGCCAGCAGTTTCTTACAGGGAGGTGGCTACACCTTC.

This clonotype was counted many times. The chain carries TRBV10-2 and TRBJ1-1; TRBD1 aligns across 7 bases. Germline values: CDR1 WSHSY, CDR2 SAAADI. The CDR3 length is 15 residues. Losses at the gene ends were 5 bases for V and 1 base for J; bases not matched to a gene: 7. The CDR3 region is CASSLAGTANTEAFF. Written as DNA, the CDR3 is TGCGCCAGCAGTCTTGCCGGGACAGCGAACACTGAAGCTTTCTTT.

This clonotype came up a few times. The CDR3 reads CASTSGQGKYEQYF. CDR3 coding DNA: TGTGCCAGCACTTCTGGACAGGGGAAATACGAGCAGTACTTC. The chain uses TRBV2 and TRBJ2-7; 9 bases line up with TRBD1. CDR1 is SNHLY, CDR2 FYNNEI, per germline. CDR3 size: 14 residues. V trimming: 7 bases; J trimming: 4 bases; junction bases outside the gene matches: 8.

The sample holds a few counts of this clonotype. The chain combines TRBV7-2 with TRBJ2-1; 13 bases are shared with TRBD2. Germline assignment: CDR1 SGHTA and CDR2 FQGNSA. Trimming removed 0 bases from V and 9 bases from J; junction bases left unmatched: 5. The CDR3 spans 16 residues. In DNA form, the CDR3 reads TGTGCCAGCAGCTTAGCGGGACTAGCGGGACGGAGTGAGCAGTTCTTC. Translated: CASSLAGLAGRSEQFF. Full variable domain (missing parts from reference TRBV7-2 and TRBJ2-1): GAGVSQSPSNKVTEKGKDVELRCDPISGHTALYWYRQSLGQGLEFLIYFQGNSAPDKSGLPSDRFSAERTGGSVSTLTIQRTQQEDSAVYLCASSLAGLAGRSEQFFGPGTRLTVL.

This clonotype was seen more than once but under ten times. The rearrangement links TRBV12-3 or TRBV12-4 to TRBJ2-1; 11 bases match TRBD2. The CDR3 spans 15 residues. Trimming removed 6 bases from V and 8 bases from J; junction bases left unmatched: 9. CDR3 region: CASRRGLAGGDEQFF. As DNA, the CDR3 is TGTGCCAGCAGGAGGGGGCTAGCGGGAGGAGATGAGCAGTTCTTC.

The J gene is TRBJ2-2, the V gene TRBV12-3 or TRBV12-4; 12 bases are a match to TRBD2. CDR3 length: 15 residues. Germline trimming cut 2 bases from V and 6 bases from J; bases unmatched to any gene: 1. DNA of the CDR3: TGTGCCAGCAGTTTATCTAGCGGGAGGGCCGGGGAGCTGTTTTTT. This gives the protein CASSLSSGRAGELFF.

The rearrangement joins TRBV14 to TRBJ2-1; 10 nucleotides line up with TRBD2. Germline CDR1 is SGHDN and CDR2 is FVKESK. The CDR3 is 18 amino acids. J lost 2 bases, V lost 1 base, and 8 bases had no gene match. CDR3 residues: CASSQGLAGEGPYNEQFF. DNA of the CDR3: TGTGCCAGCAGCCAAGGGCTAGCGGGAGAGGGCCCCTACAATGAGCAGTTCTTC.

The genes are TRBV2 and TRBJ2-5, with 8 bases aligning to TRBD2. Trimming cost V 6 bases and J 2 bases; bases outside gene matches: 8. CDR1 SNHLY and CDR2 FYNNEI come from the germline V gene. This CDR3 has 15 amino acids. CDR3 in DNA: TGTGCCAGCAGAACCGGGACTAGGACGCAAGAGACCCAGTACTTC. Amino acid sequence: CASRTGTRTQETQYF.

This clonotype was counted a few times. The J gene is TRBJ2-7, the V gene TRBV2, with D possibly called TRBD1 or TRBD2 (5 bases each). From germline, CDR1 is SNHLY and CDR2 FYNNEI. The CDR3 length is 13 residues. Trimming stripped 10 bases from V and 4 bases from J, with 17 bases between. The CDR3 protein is CATGAGPYYEQYF. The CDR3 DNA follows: TGTGCCACCGGGGCCGGACCCTATTACGAGCAGTACTTC. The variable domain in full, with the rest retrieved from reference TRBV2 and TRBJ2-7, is EPEVTQTPSHQVTQMGQEVILRCVPISNHLYFYWYRQILGQKVEFLVSFYNNEISEKSEIFDDQFSVERPDGSNFTLKIRSTKLEDSAMYFCATGAGPYYEQYFGPGTRLTVT.

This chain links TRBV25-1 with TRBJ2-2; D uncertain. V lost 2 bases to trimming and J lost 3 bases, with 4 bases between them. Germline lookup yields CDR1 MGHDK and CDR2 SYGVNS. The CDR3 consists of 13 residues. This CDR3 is CASSEKDTGELFF. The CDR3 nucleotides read TGTGCCAGCAGTGAAAAGGACACCGGGGAGCTGTTTTTT.

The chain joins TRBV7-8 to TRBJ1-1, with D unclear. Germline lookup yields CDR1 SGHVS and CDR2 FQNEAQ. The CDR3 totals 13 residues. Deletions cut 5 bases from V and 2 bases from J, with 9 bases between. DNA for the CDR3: TGTGCCAGCAGCGGGTCAGTTAACACTGAAGCTTTCTTT. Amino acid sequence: CASSGSVNTEAFF.

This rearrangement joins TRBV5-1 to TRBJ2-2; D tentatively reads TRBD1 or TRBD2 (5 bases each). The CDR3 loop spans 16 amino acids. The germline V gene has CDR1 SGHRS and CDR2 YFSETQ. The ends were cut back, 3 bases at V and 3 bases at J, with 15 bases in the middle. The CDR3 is CASSWFGTLDTGELFF. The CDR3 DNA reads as TGCGCCAGCAGCTGGTTCGGGACGTTGGACACCGGGGAGCTGTTTTTT.

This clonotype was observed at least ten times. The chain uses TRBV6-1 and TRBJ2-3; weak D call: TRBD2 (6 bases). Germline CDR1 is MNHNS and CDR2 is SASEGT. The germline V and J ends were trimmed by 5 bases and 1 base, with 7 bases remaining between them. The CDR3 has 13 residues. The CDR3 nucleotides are TGTGCCAGCAGTACGGGGGGCACAGATACGCAGTATTTT. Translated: CASSTGGTDTQYF.

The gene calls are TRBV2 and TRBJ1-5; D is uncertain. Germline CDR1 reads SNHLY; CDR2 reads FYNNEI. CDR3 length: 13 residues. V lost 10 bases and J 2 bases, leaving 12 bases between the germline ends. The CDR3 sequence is CATRSERNQPQHF. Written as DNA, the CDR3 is TGTGCCACGCGCTCGGAGCGCAATCAGCCCCAGCATTTT.

CDR3 amino acids: CASSFDGTSRTHDDEQYF. The DNA of the CDR3 is TGCGCCAGCAGCTTCGACGGGACTAGCCGGACCCATGACGACGAGCAGTACTTC. The chain employs TRBV5-1 and TRBJ2-7, with 9 bases that match TRBD2. Germline assignment: CDR1 SGHRS and CDR2 YFSETQ. The length of the CDR3 is 18 residues. Germline trimming cut 2 bases from V and 5 bases from J; bases unmatched to any gene: 17.

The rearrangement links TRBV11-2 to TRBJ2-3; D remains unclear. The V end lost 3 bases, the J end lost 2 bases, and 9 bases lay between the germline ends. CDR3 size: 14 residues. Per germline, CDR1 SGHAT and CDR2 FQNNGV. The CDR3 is CASSFRPSTDTQYF. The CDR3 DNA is TGTGCCAGCAGCTTCAGGCCCTCCACAGATACGCAGTATTTT.